The rows below give T cell receptor beta chains drawn from one sample of a study of blood T cell repertoires in COVID-19. Profiling relied on immunoSEQ multiplex PCR, and the TCRdb table lists in-frame clones only, not all of them. Among approximately 80,000 clones listed, 70% to 80% were seen once. Sequencing used peripheral blood. The source of these receptors is a man in his fifties with active or convalescent COVID-19. Each CDR3 is given with its conserved first and last residue. A D gene is named only where the DNA matches it firmly. Clone size is given for some rows only: seen once, a few or many times, or a class if the clone is expanded.

>TRBJ1-1|-|TRBV2|TRBD1
CAIADRDRGTEAFF
TGTGCCATTGCGGACAGGGATCGCGGCACTGAAGCTTTCTTT
>TRBJ1-4|few|TRBV25-1|-
CASSFSGGTNEKLFF
TGTGCCAGCAGTTTCTCTGGGGGGACTAATGAAAAACTGTTTTTT
>TRBJ1-5|-|TRBV6-5|-
CASSSSGSNQPQHF
TGTGCCAGCAGCTCAAGCGGTTCCAATCAGCCCCAGCATTTT
>TRBJ1-5|-|TRBV18|TRBD1
CASSRTGQGGNQPQHF
TGTGCCAGCTCACGGACTGGACAGGGTGGCAATCAGCCCCAGCATTTT
>TRBJ1-1|few|TRBV19|-
CASRGTGSNTEAFF
TGTGCCAGTAGGGGTACAGGGTCGAACACTGAAGCTTTCTTT
>TRBJ1-2|-|TRBV29-1|-
CSVGQDGYTF
TGCAGCGTTGGTCAGGATGGCTACACCTTC
>TRBJ1-2|once|TRBV19|TRBD1
CASGHRDSYGYTF
TGTGCCAGTGGCCACAGGGACAGTTATGGCTACACCTTC
>TRBJ2-1|-|TRBV9|TRBD2
CASSAPSGGTYNEQFF
TGTGCCAGCAGCGCACCTAGCGGGGGGACCTACAATGAGCAGTTCTTC
>TRBJ1-6|-|TRBV2|-
CASSEDGWRNSPLHF
TGTGCCAGCAGTGAAGACGGGTGGCGGAATTCACCCCTCCACTTT
>TRBJ1-4|once|TRBV6-5|TRBD1
CASGWTGEDEKLFF
TGTGCCAGCGGGTGGACAGGGGAAGATGAAAAACTGTTTTTT
>TRBJ1-3|once|TRBV19|TRBD1
CASSVDRDSGNTIYF
TGTGCCAGTAGCGTCGACAGGGACTCTGGAAACACCATATATTTT
>TRBJ2-7|-|TRBV2|-
CASMKEEGYEQYF
TGTGCCAGCATGAAGGAAGAGGGCTACGAGCAGTACTTC
>TRBJ2-2|-|TRBV6-5|-
CASSYSAQNTGELFF
TGTGCCAGCAGTTACTCGGCACAGAACACCGGGGAGCTGTTTTTT
>TRBJ2-3|-|TRBV3-1/TRBV3-2|TRBD2
CASSPLSGGLPDTQYF
TGTGCCAGCAGCCCACTAAGCGGGGGCCTCCCAGATACGCAGTATTTT
>TRBJ2-5|-|TRBV7-2|TRBD2
CASSSSPRGVQETQYF
TGTGCCAGCAGCTCGAGCCCGCGGGGGGTCCAAGAGACCCAGTACTTC
>TRBJ1-1|-|TRBV6-5|-
CASSFQGTEAFF
TGTGCCAGCAGTTTTCAGGGGACTGAAGCTTTCTTT
>TRBJ1-2|-|TRBV12-3/TRBV12-4|-
CATSLRSDYGYTF
TGTGCCACCTCTTTGAGGTCGGACTATGGCTACACCTTC
>TRBJ1-3|-|TRBV9|-
CASSVGGRPGNTIYF
TGTGCCAGCAGCGTAGGGGGCAGGCCTGGAAACACCATATATTTT
>TRBJ2-7|few|TRBV29-1|TRBD1
CSSQHRGEQYF
TGCAGCTCCCAACACAGGGGCGAGCAGTACTTC
>TRBJ2-3|once|TRBV11-2|-
CASRDAGDTQYF
TGTGCCAGCAGAGACGCCGGGGATACGCAGTATTTT
>TRBJ2-7|-|TRBV14|TRBD1
CASSHTGGYYEQYF
TGTGCCAGCAGCCATACAGGGGGCTACTACGAGCAGTACTTC
>TRBJ1-2|-|TRBV4-1|-
CASSQESRGNPNYGYTF
TGCGCCAGCAGCCAAGAGTCCAGGGGTAATCCTAACTATGGCTACACCTTC
>TRBJ1-2|few|TRBV13|TRBD1
CASSSLGGRIHYGYTF
TGTGCCAGCAGCAGCTTAGGGGGCCGGATACACTATGGCTACACCTTC
>TRBJ1-2|-|TRBV10-3|-
CAIRGNYGYTF
TGTGCCATCAGGGGCAACTATGGCTACACCTTC
>TRBJ2-3|-|TRBV7-8|-
CASSLQGATDTQYF
TGTGCCAGCAGCTTGCAGGGTGCGACAGATACGCAGTATTTT
>TRBJ1-1|few|TRBV19|TRBD1
CASSSGTAKAFF
TGTGCCAGTAGTTCCGGGACAGCGAAAGCTTTCTTT
>TRBJ1-1|-|TRBV10-3|-
CAISLKGGVNTEAFF
TGTGCCATCAGTCTAAAAGGGGGAGTGAACACTGAAGCTTTCTTT
>TRBJ2-6|few|TRBV7-6|TRBD2
CASSLTGGASGANVLTF
TGTGCCAGCAGCTTAACGGGGGGGGCCTCTGGGGCCAACGTCCTGACTTTC
>TRBJ2-7|-|TRBV11-2|TRBD2
CASSPWTSGYEQYF
TGTGCCAGCAGCCCATGGACTAGCGGGTACGAGCAGTACTTC